Below, 15 T cell receptor beta chains from the same sample are listed, as sequenced in a study. TCRdb keeps only in-frame clones here, not all; method: immunoSEQ multiplex PCR. Seen here are roughly 68,000 clones, roughly 95% observed once, and the top ten hold approximately 4.4%. Sequenced: PBMCs. Source of these receptors: a man aged 40-55 years with rheumatoid arthritis.

J is TRBJ1-3 and V is TRBV6-5, with D hard to call. CDR1 MNHEY and CDR2 SVGAGI come from the germline V gene. The length of the CDR3 is 14 residues. V lost 10 bases, J lost 0 bases, and 13 bases lay in between. The CDR3 nucleotides are TGTGCCACCGCGGGATCTTCCTCTGGAAACACCATATATTTT. It codes for CATAGSSSGNTIYF.

The CDR3 loop is CASSQPTAGTGRINTGELFF. The CDR3 region has the DNA TGCGCCAGCAGTCAACCCACAGCCGGGACAGGACGAATAAACACCGGGGAGCTGTTTTTT. The chain employs TRBV23-1 and TRBJ2-2; 8 nucleotides match TRBD1. TRBV23-1 is classed as an ORF, of uncertain function. J gave up 2 bases and V 2 bases, and 16 bases lay outside the gene matches. The CDR3 covers 20 residues.

The chain carries TRBV7-2 and TRBJ2-2; D is uncertain. Germline CDR1 is SGHTA and CDR2 is FQGNSA. The V gene lost 1 base and the J gene lost 0 bases, with 9 bases spanning the gap. This CDR3 has 16 residues. Here the CDR3 DNA reads TGTGCCAGCAGCTTAGATCCAGTTCCGAACACCGGGGAGCTGTTTTTT. Its translation is CASSLDPVPNTGELFF.

The chain couples TRBV15 to TRBJ1-3; 7 bases agree with TRBD1. The junction had 6 bases not matched to a gene; V was cut back by 3 bases and J by 4 bases. This CDR3 spans 15 amino acids. Germline CDR1 is LNHNV and CDR2 is YYDKDF (reference sequence). The CDR3 sequence: CATSSSRGRGNTIYF. DNA for the CDR3: TGTGCCACCAGCAGCTCTAGGGGGCGAGGAAACACCATATATTTT. Drawing the rest from reference TRBV15 and TRBJ1-3, the complete variable domain is DAMVIQNPRYQVTQFGKPVTLSCSQTLNHNVMYWYQQKSSQAPKLLFHYYDKDFNNEADTPDNFQSRRPNTSFCFLDIRSPGLGDTAMYLCATSSSRGRGNTIYFGEGSWLTVV.

The J gene is TRBJ2-3, the V gene TRBV18; D might be TRBD2 (5 bases). This CDR3 spans 18 amino acids. Germline CDR1 is KGHSH and CDR2 is LQKENI. The V and J ends lost 1 base and 7 bases respectively, with 24 bases between them. CDR3 residues: CASSPLTGFTQTQNTQYF. The CDR3 DNA reads as TGTGCCAGCTCACCACTGACGGGATTTACCCAAACACAAAATACGCAGTATTTT.

This clone was counted once. CDR3 DNA sequence: TGTGCCAGCAGCTTAGAGGGATCCGGGGCTTACTACACTGAAGCTTTCTTT. It codes for CASSLEGSGAYYTEAFF. The chain recombines TRBV7-2 with TRBJ1-1; possible D gene TRBD1, 5 bases. The CDR3 has 17 residues. Trimming pared 1 base from V and 3 bases from J, leaving 18 bases between. Germline loops: CDR1 SGHTA, CDR2 FQGNSA.

The V call is TRBV24-1, the J call TRBJ2-2; 7 nucleotides align to TRBD1. Germline V gives CDR1 KGHDR, CDR2 SFDVKD. The ends lost 3 bases at V and 1 base at J; junction bases unmatched: 4. This CDR3 is 16 amino acids long. This CDR3 reads CATSDPTGLNTGELFF. CDR3 in DNA: TGTGCCACCAGTGATCCGACAGGGTTGAACACCGGGGAGCTGTTTTTT.

The rearrangement joins TRBV25-1 to TRBJ2-4, with 7 nucleotides matching TRBD1. Trimming took 6 bases from V and 1 from J; bases not matched to a gene: 6. This CDR3 spans 15 amino acids. In germline, CDR1 is MGHDK, CDR2 SYGVNS. The CDR3 loop is CASRAGGAAKNIQYF. The DNA of the CDR3 is TGTGCCAGCAGGGCAGGGGGAGCGGCCAAAAACATTCAGTACTTC.

The V and J genes are TRBV9 and TRBJ2-1; the D is unclear. Trimming stripped 3 bases from V and 7 bases from J, with 5 bases between. Germline V gene lookup returns CDR1 SGDLS and CDR2 YYNGEE. The CDR3 covers 11 residues. CDR3 loop: CASSGGNEQFF. The DNA of the CDR3 is TGTGCCAGCAGCGGGGGTAATGAGCAGTTCTTC. Based on the CDR3 plus reference TRBV9 and TRBJ2-1, the full variable domain is DSGVTQTPKHLITATGQRVTLRCSPRSGDLSVYWYQQSLDQGLQFLIQYYNGEERAKGNILERFSAQQFPDLHSELNLSSLELGDSALYFCASSGGNEQFFGPGTRLTVL.

This clone was detected once. This chain links TRBV28 with TRBJ2-3; D is possibly TRBD2 (5 bases). Per germline, CDR1 MDHEN and CDR2 SYDVKM. Trimming removed 4 bases from V and 3 bases from J, with 14 bases in between. The CDR3 spans 15 residues. The CDR3 nucleotides read TGTGCCAGCAGTTCAGAGGGTTTAGGAACAGATACGCAGTATTTT. Its protein product is CASSSEGLGTDTQYF.

This chain joins TRBV29-1 and TRBJ2-2; the match to TRBD1 covers 11 bases. The germline gives CDR1 SQVTM, CDR2 ANQGSEA. The CDR3 is made up of 14 amino acids. With V trimmed by 5 bases and J by 5 bases, 4 bases remained unmatched. The CDR3 bases are TGCAGCGTTTACGGGACAGGGGGAACCGGGGAGCTGTTTTTT. Translated: CSVYGTGGTGELFF.

CDR3 coding DNA: TGTGCCAGCAGCCCCCAAACCGGGACACACCATATTTTCTTT. Amino acids: CASSPQTGTHHIFF. J is TRBJ1-1 and V is TRBV9, with a weak D call TRBD1 (6 bases). This CDR3 is built from 14 residues. V lost 4 bases to trimming and J lost 13 bases, with 23 bases between them. Germline CDR1 is SGDLS and CDR2 is YYNGEE.

This clone was counted once. The CDR3 region is CANSKPGHLYSGANVLTF. CDR3 nucleotides: TGTGCCAACTCCAAACCGGGACATTTATACTCTGGGGCCAACGTCCTGACTTTC. V gene TRBV2 combines with J gene TRBJ2-6; a weak D match, TRBD1 (6 bases). Looked up from germline, CDR1 is SNHLY and CDR2 is FYNNEI. The CDR3 spans 18 residues. Trimming left V 10 bases short and J 0 bases short, with 22 bases between.

The chain links TRBV12-5 to TRBJ2-7, with D possibly being TRBD1 or TRBD2 (5 bases each). Looked up from germline, CDR1 is LGHNT and CDR2 is FRNRAP. Between the trimmed V and J ends, which lost 6 bases and 2 bases, there was a span of 17 bases. The CDR3 is 15 residues long. The CDR3 DNA follows: TGTGCTAGTGGCCGCGACGGGACGCCGCCCTACGAGCAGTACTTC. This encodes CASGRDGTPPYEQYF.

V gene TRBV18 combines with J gene TRBJ1-1, with 8 bases identical to TRBD1. J gave up 1 base and V 2 bases, and 6 bases lay outside the gene matches. From germline, CDR1 is KGHSH and CDR2 LQKENI. This CDR3 has 16 amino acids. CDR3 in DNA: TGTGCCAGCTCACCATCTTGGGACAGGCGGAACACTGAAGCTTTCTTT. It translates to CASSPSWDRRNTEAFF.